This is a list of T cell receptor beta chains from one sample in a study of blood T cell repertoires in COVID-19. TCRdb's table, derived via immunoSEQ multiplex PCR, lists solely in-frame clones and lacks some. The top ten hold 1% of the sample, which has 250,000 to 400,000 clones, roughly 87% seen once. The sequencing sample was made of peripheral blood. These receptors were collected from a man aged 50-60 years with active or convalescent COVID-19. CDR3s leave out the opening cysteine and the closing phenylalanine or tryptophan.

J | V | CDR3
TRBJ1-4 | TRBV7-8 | ASSRGQFNEKLF
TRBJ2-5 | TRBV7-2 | ASSLVRQKETQY
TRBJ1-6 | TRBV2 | ASSVVQGGSPLH
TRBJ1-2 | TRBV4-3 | ASSQGQGRGYT
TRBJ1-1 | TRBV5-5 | ASSLAARQGITEAF
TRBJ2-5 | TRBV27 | ASSPIFGGAGTGETQY
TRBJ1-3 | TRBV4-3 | ASSQDRGSSGNTIY
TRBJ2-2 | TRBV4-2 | ASSQDMRQGRTGELF
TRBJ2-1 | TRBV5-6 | ASSFYRGSFYNEQF
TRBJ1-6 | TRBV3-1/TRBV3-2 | ASSPKPRGISYNSPLH
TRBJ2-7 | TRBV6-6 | ASSRTGGDYEQY
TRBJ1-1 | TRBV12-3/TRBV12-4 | ASRWAGNTEAF
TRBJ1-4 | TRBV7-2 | ASSSGVWEEKLF
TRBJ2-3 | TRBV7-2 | ASSRTSTSTDTQY
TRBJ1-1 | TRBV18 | ASSPREGADTEAF
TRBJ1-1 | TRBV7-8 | ASSLDPTGTEAF
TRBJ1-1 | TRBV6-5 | ASQPNLQVLTEAF
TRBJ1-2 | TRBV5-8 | ASSLSSLGGYT
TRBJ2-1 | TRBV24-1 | ATSRATALNEQF
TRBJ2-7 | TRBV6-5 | ASAARGYEQY
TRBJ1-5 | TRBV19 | ASSKTGGQPQH
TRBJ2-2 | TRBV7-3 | ASSLTSSAGELF
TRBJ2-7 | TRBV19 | ASSTAAGQVYEQY
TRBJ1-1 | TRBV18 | ASSPGVRTSLGAF
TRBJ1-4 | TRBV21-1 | ASGYPGQGAGEKLF
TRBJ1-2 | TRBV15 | ATSRDLGPSYT
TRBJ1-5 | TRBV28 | ASSLSLSNQPQH
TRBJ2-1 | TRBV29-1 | SVDVPSSYNEQF
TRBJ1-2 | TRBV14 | ASSQEARTDPKYGYT
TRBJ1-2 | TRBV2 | ASNTARGNYGYT
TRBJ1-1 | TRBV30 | AWSSGANTEAF
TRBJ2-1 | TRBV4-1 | ASSQGTSEYNEQF
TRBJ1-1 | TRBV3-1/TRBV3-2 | ASSQPGAEAF
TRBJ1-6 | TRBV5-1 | ASSRGTGLYNSPLH
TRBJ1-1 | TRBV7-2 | ASSLAPQRTTEAF
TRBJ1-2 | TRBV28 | ASSTPTEVTNYGYT
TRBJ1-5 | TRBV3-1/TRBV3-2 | ASSQDGGQPQH
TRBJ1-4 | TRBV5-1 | ASSFLSGEKLF
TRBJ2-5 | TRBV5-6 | ASSIQGWLETQY
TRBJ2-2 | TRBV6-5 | ASSYSIGEGTGELF